This TCR beta chain was found in a study of cytomegalovirus exposure and HLA in healthy donors. Overall study findings and caveats: The classifier, whose performance was assessed in both the original and validation cohorts, reportedly diagnosed cytomegalovirus status with high specificity and sensitivity. It was approximately 160 TCR beta chains that were listed as cytomegalovirus-associated.

Remarks on this clone: As yet, its antigen is unknown.

Produced via immunoSEQ multiplex PCR; TCRdb's table is partial and in-frame only. The sample has roughly 59,000 clones; around 95% are singletons. J gave up 2 bases and V 4 bases, and 3 bases lay outside the gene matches. The germline CDR1 and CDR2 sequences are GTSNPN and SVGIG (reference sequence). This CDR3 is built from 13 residues. The sample comprised PBMCs. This clonotype originated in a woman between 18 and 30 years old in good health and CMV-seropositive. This rearrangement joins TRBV30 to TRBJ2-3; 7 positions match TRBD2. This chain's CDR3 is CAWTSGYTDTQYF. The CDR3, as DNA: TGTGCCTGGACTAGCGGCTACACAGATACGCAGTATTTT.